This is a list of T cell receptor beta chains from one sample in a study of cytomegalovirus exposure and HLA in healthy donors. Sequenced by immunoSEQ multiplex PCR; TCRdb stores in-frame clones only, minus some. The table lists approximately 120,000 clones, over 75% of them singletons. The specimen sequenced was PBMCs. These receptors were obtained from a man aged 18 to 30 in good health and CMV-seropositive. The CDR3 runs from the conserved cysteine through the conserved F or W. A D gene is named only where the DNA matches it firmly. Size is omitted from some rows. Given values are once, few, many or a class for expanded clones.

V gene	J gene	D gene	clone size	CDR3 DNA	CDR3 protein
TRBV13	TRBJ2-5	NA	NA	TGTGCCAGCAGCCCCAGGGGTGGGGGAGAGACCCAGTACTTC	CASSPRGGGETQYF
TRBV28	TRBJ1-2	NA	NA	TGTGCCAGCAGTCGGACAGTTTATGGCTACACCTTC	CASSRTVYGYTF
TRBV21-1	TRBJ1-5	NA	NA	TGTGCCAGCAGCAGAGACAGGAGCCATCAGCCCCAGCATTTT	CASSRDRSHQPQHF
TRBV7-2	TRBJ1-2	NA	NA	TGTGCCAGCAGCCGGATCGAGACTGGTGGCTACACCTTC	CASSRIETGGYTF
TRBV29-1	TRBJ1-2	NA	NA	TGCAGCGTACGCCCGGGTAACTATGGCTACACCTTC	CSVRPGNYGYTF
TRBV11-2	TRBJ1-2	NA	NA	TGTGCCAGCAGCTTATACGGGGGGCGTATCGTTAATGGCTACACCTTC	CASSLYGGRIVNGYTF
TRBV5-5	TRBJ1-2	NA	NA	TGTGCCAGCAGCTTGAATCCGGGGGATGGCTACACCTTC	CASSLNPGDGYTF
TRBV6-5	TRBJ2-3	NA	NA	TGTGCCAGCAGCGGGAGCGGCACAGATACGCAGTATTTT	CASSGSGTDTQYF
TRBV27	TRBJ1-1	TRBD1	NA	TGTGCCAGCAGTTTCTTGGGTCCCGGACAGGGAGTGACTGAAGCTTTCTTT	CASSFLGPGQGVTEAFF
TRBV27	TRBJ2-5	TRBD1	once	TGTGCCAGCAGTATACGACAGGGTCGGGAGACCCAGTACTTC	CASSIRQGRETQYF
TRBV7-2	TRBJ2-1	NA	NA	TGTGCCAGCAGCCCCAGGGGATACAATGAGCAGTTCTTC	CASSPRGYNEQFF
TRBV29-1	TRBJ1-1	NA	NA	TGCAGCGCAAAGGGGGATTGGAACACTGAAGCTTTCTTT	CSAKGDWNTEAFF
TRBV29-1	TRBJ2-6	TRBD1	NA	TGCAGCGTTGAAGATCGTTCTGGACAGGGGGCCTACTCTGGGGCCAACGTCCTGACTTTC	CSVEDRSGQGAYSGANVLTF
TRBV19	TRBJ2-2	NA	NA	TGTGCCAGTAGTATACAAGGAGGGGCCGGGGAGCTGTTTTTT	CASSIQGGAGELFF
TRBV6-1	TRBJ1-6	NA	NA	TGTGCCAGCAGTGACTTCGACAGTCCACCCCTCCACTTT	CASSDFDSPPLHF
TRBV9	TRBJ2-2	TRBD2	few	TGTGCCAGCAGCGTAGGGCTAGCGGGCAACACCGGGGAGCTGTTTTTT	CASSVGLAGNTGELFF
TRBV6-6	TRBJ1-2	NA	NA	TGTGCCAGCAGTTTCGGGGCTAACTATGGCTACACCTTC	CASSFGANYGYTF
TRBV5-6	TRBJ1-2	NA	NA	TGTGCCAGCAGCCCAGGGTACTACGATGGCTACACCTTC	CASSPGYYDGYTF
TRBV19	TRBJ1-2	TRBD1	NA	TGTGCCAGTAGTACAGGACAGGGGGCAGGTGGCTACACCTTC	CASSTGQGAGGYTF
TRBV2	TRBJ1-2	TRBD1	few	TGTGCCAGCAGGGTCGCAGGGGGAGGCTACACCTTC	CASRVAGGGYTF
TRBV2	TRBJ1-3	NA	NA	TGTGCCAGAAGGAGTAGTGCGGGAAACACCATATATTTT	CARRSSAGNTIYF
TRBV5-5	TRBJ2-4	TRBD1	NA	TGTGCCAGCAGCACCGACTTGGGGACAGCAAACATTCAGTACTTC	CASSTDLGTANIQYF
TRBV4-1	TRBJ2-7	TRBD2	once	TGCGCCAGCAGCCCGACTAGCGGACCCTACGAGCAGTACTTC	CASSPTSGPYEQYF
TRBV19	TRBJ1-6	NA	NA	TGTGCCAGTAGTATCAGCGGCTCCCTCCACTTT	CASSISGSLHF
TRBV7-9	TRBJ2-1	TRBD1	once	TGTGCCAGCAGCTTAGAGGTGGGGACAGGGGGCGCCACGAATGAGCAGTTCTTC	CASSLEVGTGGATNEQFF
TRBV5-1	TRBJ2-1	TRBD2	NA	TGCGCCAGCAGCTTGTACTGGGCCGGGGGGGAGCAGTTCTTC	CASSLYWAGGEQFF
TRBV7-7	TRBJ2-5	NA	NA	TGTGCCAGCAGCTTAGGTCCCAGAAGAGAGACCCAGTACTTC	CASSLGPRRETQYF
TRBV6-6	TRBJ1-1	TRBD1	NA	TGTGCCAGCAGTTACTCGCGCCCAGGGGGCACTGAAGCTTTCTTT	CASSYSRPGGTEAFF
TRBV19	TRBJ1-1	NA	NA	TGTGCCAGTAGTATAAGTCCAGACACTGAAGCTTTCTTT	CASSISPDTEAFF
TRBV7-9	TRBJ2-3	TRBD2	NA	TGTGCCAGCAGCTTGGGGGGGAATCCCACAGATACGCAGTATTTT	CASSLGGNPTDTQYF